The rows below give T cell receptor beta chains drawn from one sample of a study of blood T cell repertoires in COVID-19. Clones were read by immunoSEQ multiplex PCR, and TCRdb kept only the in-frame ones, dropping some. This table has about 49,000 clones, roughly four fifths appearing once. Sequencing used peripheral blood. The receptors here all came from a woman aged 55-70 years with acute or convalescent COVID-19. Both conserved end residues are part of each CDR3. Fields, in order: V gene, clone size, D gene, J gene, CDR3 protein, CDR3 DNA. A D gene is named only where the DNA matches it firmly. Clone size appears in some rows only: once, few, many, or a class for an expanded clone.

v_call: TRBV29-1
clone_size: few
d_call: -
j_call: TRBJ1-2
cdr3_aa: CSVVQGSPNYGYTF
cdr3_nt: TGCAGCGTCGTACAGGGCTCCCCCAACTATGGCTACACCTTC

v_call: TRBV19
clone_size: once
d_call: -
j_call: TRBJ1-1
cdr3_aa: CASSIMRDSEAFF
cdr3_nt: TGTGCCAGTAGTATAATGAGGGATTCTGAAGCTTTCTTT

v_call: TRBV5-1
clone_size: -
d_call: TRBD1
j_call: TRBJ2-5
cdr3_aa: CASSSPPTGRTQYF
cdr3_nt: TGCGCCAGCAGCTCCCCCCCGACAGGGAGGACCCAGTACTTC

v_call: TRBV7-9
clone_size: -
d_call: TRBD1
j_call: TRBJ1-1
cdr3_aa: CASSRGDRGTTEAFF
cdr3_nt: TGTGCCAGCAGCAGAGGGGACAGGGGGACCACTGAAGCTTTCTTT

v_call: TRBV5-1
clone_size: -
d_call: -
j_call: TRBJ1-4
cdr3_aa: CASSFYATNEKLFF
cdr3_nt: TGCGCCAGCAGCTTTTATGCAACTAATGAAAAACTGTTTTTT

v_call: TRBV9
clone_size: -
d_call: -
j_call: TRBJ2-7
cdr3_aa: CASSVDPGVREQYF
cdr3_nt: TGTGCCAGCAGCGTAGATCCGGGGGTGAGGGAGCAGTACTTC

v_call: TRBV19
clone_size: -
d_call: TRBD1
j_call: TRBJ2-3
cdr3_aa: CASTLGGAGGDTQYF
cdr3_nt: TGTGCCAGTACCTTAGGGGGCGCAGGTGGCGATACGCAGTATTTT

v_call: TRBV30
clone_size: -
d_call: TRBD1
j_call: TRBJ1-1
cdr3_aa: CAWSILPGQGNTEAFF
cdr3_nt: TGTGCCTGGAGTATCCTACCGGGACAGGGGAACACTGAAGCTTTCTTT

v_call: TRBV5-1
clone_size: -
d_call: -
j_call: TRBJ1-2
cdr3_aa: CASSLAGDYGYTF
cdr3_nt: TGCGCCAGCAGCTTGGCGGGGGACTATGGCTACACCTTC

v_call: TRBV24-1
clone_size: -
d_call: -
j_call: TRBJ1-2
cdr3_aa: CATSDGEAGHGYTF
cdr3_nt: TGTGCCACCAGTGATGGGGAGGCGGGGCACGGCTACACCTTC

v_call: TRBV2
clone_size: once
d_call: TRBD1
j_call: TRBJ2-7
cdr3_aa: CASKRTGKGSEQYF
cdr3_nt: TGTGCCAGCAAACGGACAGGCAAGGGATCCGAGCAGTACTTC

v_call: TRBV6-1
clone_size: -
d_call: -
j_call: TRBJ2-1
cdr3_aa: CASSQQGGSYNEQFF
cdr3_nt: TGTGCCAGCAGCCAACAGGGGGGGTCCTACAATGAGCAGTTCTTC

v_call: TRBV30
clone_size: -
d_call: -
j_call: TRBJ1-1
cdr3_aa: CAWSGGLGVNTEAFF
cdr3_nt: TGTGCCTGGAGTGGAGGGCTTGGGGTGAACACTGAAGCTTTCTTT

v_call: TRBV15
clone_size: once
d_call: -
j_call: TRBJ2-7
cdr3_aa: CATSKAGAAYEQYF
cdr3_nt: TGTGCCACCAGCAAAGCGGGTGCCGCCTACGAGCAGTACTTC